The source of this TCR beta chain is a study of cytomegalovirus exposure and HLA in healthy donors. The length of the CDR3 is 16 residues. Trimming took 0 bases from V and 2 from J, leaving 14 bases between them. Germline V gene sequence: CDR1 WNHNN, CDR2 SYGVQD (reference sequence). Measured with immunoSEQ multiplex PCR; TCRdb has only the in-frame clones, and not every one. The top ten clones hold 1.5% to 1.7% of a sample with roughly 73,000 clones, approximately 95% of them seen once. The count of this clone is one. The chain has TRBV10-1 and TRBJ2-7; no clear D. Sequenced material: PBMCs. The receptor was isolated from a man between 18 and 29 years old in good health and CMV-seropositive. The CDR3, as DNA: TGCGCCAGCAGTGAGTCGGAGCGTCGACGTACCTACGAGCAGTACTTC. This sequence encodes CASSESERRRTYEQYF.